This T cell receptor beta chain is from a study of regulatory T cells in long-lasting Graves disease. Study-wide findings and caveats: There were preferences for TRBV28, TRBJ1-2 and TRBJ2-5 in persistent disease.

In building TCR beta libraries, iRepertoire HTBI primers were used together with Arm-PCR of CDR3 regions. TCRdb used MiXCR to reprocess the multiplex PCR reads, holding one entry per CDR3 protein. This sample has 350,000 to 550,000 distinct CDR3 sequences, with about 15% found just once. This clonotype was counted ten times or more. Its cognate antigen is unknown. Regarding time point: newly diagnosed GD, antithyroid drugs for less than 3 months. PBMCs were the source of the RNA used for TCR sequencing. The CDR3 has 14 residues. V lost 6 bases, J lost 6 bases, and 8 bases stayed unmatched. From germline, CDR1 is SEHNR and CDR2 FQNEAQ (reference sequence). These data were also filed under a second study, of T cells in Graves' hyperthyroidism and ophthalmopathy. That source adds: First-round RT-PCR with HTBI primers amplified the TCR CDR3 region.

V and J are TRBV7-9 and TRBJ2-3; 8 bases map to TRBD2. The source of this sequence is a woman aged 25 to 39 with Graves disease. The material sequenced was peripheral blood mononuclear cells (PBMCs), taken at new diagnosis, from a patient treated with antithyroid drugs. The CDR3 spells CASRERLARDTQYF. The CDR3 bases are TGTGCCAGCAGAGAAAGACTAGCGAGGGATACGCAGTATTTT.